Sequencing of this T cell receptor (beta chain) was carried out in a study of PD-L1 blockade in urothelial cancer. The length of the CDR3 is 15 residues. Germline V lookup: CDR1 MNHEY, CDR2 SVGAGI. The junction had 7 bases not matched to a gene; V was cut back by 0 bases and J by 6 bases. The time point here: pretreatment peripheral blood. The repertoire was sequenced with immunoSEQ multiplex PCR; TCRdb's copy has only in-frame clones and lacks some. Of tens of thousands of clones listed, approximately 80% are singletons. The sequencing here drew on PBMCs, taken around atezolizumab (anti-PD-L1) treatment. The clonotype comes from an elderly man with urothelial cancer. This chain links TRBV6-5 with TRBJ1-1, with TRBD1 matching over 7 bases. The CDR3 bases are TGTGCCAGCAGTTACTCAATACAGGGGAAGGCTGAAGCTTTCTTT. It is translated as CASSYSIQGKAEAFF.